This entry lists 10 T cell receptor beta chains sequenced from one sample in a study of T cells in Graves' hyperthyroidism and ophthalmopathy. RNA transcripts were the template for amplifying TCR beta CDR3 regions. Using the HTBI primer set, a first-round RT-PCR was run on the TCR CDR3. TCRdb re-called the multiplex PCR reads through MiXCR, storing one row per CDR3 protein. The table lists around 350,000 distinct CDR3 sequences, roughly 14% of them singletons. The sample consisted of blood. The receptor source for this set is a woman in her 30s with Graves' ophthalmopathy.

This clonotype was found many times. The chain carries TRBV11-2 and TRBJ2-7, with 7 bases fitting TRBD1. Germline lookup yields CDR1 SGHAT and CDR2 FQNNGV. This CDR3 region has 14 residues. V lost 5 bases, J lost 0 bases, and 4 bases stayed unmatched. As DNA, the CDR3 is TGTGCCAGCAGCATGGGACAGACCTCCTACGAGCAGTACTTC. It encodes CASSMGQTSYEQYF.

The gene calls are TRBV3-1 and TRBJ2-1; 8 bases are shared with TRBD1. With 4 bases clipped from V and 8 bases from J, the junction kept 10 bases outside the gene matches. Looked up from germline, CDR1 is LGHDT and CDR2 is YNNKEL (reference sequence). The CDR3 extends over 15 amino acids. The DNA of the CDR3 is TGTGCCAGCAGCCCCTCGGACAGGGTATACGATGAGCAGTTCTTC. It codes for CASSPSDRVYDEQFF.

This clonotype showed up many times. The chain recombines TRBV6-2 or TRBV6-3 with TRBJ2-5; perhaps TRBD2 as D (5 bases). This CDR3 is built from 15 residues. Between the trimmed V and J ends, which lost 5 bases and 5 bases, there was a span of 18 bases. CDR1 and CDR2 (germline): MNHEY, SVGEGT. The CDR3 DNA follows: TGTGCCAGCAGTAGGTTGGAGCGGCCATGGGAGACCCAGTACTTC. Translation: CASSRLERPWETQYF.

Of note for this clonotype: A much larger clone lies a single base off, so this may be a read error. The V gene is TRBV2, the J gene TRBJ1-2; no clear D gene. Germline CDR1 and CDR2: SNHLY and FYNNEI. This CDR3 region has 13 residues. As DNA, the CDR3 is TGTGCCGGCAGTGAGCGGCCCGACTATGGCTACACCTTC. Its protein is CAGSERPDYGYTF.

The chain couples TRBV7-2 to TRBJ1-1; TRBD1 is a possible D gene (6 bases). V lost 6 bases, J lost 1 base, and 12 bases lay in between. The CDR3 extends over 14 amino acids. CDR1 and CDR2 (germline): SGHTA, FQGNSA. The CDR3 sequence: CASRGHGGNTEAFF. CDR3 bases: TGTGCCAGCAGGGGACACGGAGGGAACACTGAAGCTTTCTTT.

The CDR3 reads CASMTGGARGYTF. For the CDR3, the DNA is TGTGCCAGTATGACAGGGGGCGCGCGTGGCTACACCTTC. V gene TRBV19 combines with J gene TRBJ1-2; 10 positions match TRBD1. The V and J ends lost 7 bases and 7 bases, in that order; junction bases with no gene match: 6. The germline gives CDR1 LNHDA, CDR2 SQIVND (reference sequence). The CDR3 totals 13 residues.

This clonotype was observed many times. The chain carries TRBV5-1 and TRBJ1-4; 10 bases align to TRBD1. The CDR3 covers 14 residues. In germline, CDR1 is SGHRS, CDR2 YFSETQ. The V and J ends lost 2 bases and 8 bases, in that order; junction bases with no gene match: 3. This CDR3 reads CASSFGTGDEKLFF. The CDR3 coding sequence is TGCGCCAGCAGCTTCGGGACAGGGGACGAAAAACTGTTTTTT.

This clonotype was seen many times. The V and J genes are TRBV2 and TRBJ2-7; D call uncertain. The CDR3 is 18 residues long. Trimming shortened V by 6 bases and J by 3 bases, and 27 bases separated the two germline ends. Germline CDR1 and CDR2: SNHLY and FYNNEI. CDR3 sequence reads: CASRRSPPVEGEHYEQYF. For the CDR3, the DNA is TGTGCCAGCAGGAGGTCTCCTCCGGTCGAAGGAGAACACTACGAGCAGTACTTC.

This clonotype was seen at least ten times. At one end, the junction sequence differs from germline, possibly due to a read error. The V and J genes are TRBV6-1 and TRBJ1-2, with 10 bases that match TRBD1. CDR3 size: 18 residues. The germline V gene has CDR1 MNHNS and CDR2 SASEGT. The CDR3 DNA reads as TGTGCCAGCATTGAATTAAATACCGGGACAGGGGTGAGGTATGGCTACACCTTC. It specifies CASIELNTGTGVRYGYTF.

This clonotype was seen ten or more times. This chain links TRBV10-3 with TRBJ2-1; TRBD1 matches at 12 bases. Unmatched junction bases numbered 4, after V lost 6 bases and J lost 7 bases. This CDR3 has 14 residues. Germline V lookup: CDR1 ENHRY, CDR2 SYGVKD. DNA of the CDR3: TGTGCCATCAGCCCGGGACAGGGGGCAAATGAGCAGTTCTTC. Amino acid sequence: CAISPGQGANEQFF.